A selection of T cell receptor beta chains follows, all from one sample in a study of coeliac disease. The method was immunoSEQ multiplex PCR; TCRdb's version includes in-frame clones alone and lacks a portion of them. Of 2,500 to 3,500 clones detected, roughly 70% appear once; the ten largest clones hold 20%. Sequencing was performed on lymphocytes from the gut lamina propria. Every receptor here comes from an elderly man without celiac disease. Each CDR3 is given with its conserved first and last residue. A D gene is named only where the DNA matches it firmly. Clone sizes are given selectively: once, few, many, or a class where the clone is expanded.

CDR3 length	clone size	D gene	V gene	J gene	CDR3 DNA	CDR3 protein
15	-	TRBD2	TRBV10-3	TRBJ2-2	TGTGCCACCTCCGCGGGACTAGCGGGGCCCGACGAGCTGTTTTTT	CATSAGLAGPDELFF
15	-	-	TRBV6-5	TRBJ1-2	TGTGCCAGCAGTTACTCGGGCAGGGTGCTAGGCGGCTACACCTTC	CASSYSGRVLGGYTF
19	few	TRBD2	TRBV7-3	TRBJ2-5	TGTGCCAGCAGCACTACATTCGGACTAGCGGGAGGAGTACAAGAGACCCAGTACTTC	CASSTTFGLAGGVQETQYF
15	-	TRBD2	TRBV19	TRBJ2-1	TGTGCCAGTAGTACAGGACTAGCGGGCTACAATGAGCAGTTCTTC	CASSTGLAGYNEQFF
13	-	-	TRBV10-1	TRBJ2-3	TGCGCCAGCAGTGCTGGGGCGCCAGATACGCAGTATTTT	CASSAGAPDTQYF
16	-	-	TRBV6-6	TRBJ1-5	TGTGCCAGCAGTTACTACCTCGACAGCCATCGCCAGCCCCAGCATTTT	CASSYYLDSHRQPQHF
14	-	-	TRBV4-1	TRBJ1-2	TGCGCCAGCAGCCAAGTTAGGGGTGTGGATGGCTACACCTTC	CASSQVRGVDGYTF
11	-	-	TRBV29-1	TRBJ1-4	TGCAGCGCAGGGGTCGGGGAAAAACTGTTTTTT	CSAGVGEKLFF
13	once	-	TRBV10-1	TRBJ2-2	TGCGCCAGCAGCCAAGACAGGACCGGGGAGCTGTTTTTT	CASSQDRTGELFF
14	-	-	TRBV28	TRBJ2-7	TGTGCCAGCAGCCTCTCAGGGGCGATATACGAGCAGTACTTC	CASSLSGAIYEQYF
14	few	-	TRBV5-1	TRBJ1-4	TGCGCCAGCAGCTTTGGGGCAAGGAATGAAAAACTGTTTTTT	CASSFGARNEKLFF
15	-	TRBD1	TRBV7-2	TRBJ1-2	TGTGCCAGCAGCCCGGGGACAGGGGGCAACTATGGCTACACCTTC	CASSPGTGGNYGYTF